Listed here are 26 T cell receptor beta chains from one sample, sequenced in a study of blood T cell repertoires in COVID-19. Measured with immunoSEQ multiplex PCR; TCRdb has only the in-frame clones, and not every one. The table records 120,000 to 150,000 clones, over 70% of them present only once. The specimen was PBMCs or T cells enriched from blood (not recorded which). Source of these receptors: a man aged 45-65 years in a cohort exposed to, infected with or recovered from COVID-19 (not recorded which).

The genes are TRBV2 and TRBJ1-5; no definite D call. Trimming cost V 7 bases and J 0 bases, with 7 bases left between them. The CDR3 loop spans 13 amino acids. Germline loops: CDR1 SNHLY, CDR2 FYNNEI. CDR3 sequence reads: CASKGSSNQPQHF. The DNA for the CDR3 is TGTGCCAGCAAAGGGAGTAGCAATCAGCCCCAGCATTTT.

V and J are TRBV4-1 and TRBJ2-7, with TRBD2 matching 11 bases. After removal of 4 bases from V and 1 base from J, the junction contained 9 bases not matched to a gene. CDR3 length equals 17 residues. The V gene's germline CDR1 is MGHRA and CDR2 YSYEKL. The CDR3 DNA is TGCGCCAGCAGCCTAGTCTCGGGACTAGCGGCGTCCTACGAGCAGTACTTC. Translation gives CASSLVSGLAASYEQYF.

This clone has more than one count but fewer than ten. CDR3 in DNA: TGCAGTGGGGCTCTGGATTACGAGCAGTACTTC. Its translation: CSGALDYEQYF. The rearrangement links TRBV20-1 to TRBJ2-7; D remains ambiguous. The CDR3 has 11 amino acids. Germline V gives CDR1 DFQATT, CDR2 SNEGSKA (reference sequence). Trimming removed 7 bases from V and 4 bases from J, with 11 bases in between.

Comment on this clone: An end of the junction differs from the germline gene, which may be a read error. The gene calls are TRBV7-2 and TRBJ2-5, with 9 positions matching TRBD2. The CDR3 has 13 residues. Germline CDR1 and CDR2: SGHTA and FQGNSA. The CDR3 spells CASRLAGEGTQYF. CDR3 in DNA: TGTGCCAGCAGATTAGCGGGGGAGGGGACCCAGTACTTC.

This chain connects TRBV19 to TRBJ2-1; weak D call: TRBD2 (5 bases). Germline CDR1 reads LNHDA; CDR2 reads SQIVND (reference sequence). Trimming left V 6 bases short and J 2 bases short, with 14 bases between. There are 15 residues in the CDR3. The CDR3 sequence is CASSLLAVTYNEQFF. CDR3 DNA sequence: TGTGCCAGTAGCCTTCTAGCTGTCACCTACAATGAGCAGTTCTTC.

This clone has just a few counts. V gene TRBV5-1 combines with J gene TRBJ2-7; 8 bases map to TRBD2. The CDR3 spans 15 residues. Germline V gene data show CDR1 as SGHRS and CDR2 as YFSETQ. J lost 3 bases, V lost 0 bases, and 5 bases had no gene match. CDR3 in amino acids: CASSLVGGALYEQYF. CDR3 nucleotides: TGCGCCAGCAGCTTGGTCGGGGGGGCCCTCTACGAGCAGTACTTC.

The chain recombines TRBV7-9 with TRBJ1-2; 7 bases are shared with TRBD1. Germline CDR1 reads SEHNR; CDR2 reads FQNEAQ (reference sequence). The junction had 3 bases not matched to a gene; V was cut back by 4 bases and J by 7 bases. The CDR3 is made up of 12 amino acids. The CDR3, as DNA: TGTGCCAGCAGCTCCGACAGGGTTGGCTACACCTTC. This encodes CASSSDRVGYTF.

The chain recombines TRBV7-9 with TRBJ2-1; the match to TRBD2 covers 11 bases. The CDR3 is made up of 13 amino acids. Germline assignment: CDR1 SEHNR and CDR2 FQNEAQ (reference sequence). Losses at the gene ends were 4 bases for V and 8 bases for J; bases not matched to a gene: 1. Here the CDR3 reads CASSSGLADEQFF. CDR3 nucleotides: TGTGCCAGCAGCTCGGGACTAGCGGATGAGCAGTTCTTC.

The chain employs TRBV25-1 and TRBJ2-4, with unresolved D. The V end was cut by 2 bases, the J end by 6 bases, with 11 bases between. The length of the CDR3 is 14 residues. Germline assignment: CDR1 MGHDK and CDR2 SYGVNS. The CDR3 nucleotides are TGTGCCAGCAGTGAAAGCGATTACCTAAACATTCAGTACTTC. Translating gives CASSESDYLNIQYF. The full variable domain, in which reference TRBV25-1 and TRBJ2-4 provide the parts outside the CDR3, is EADIYQTPRYLVIGTGKKITLECSQTMGHDKMYWYQQDPGMELHLIHYSYGVNSTEKGDLSSESTVSRIRTEHFPLTLESARPSHTSQYLCASSESDYLNIQYFGAGTRLSVL.

The CDR3 protein is CSVEGAGATDTQYF. CDR3 DNA: TGCAGCGTTGAAGGAGCGGGAGCAACAGATACGCAGTATTTT. This chain connects TRBV29-1 to TRBJ2-3; 8 nucleotides align to TRBD2. V was clipped by 1 base and J by 3 bases; unmatched bases: 3. The CDR3 is made up of 14 amino acids. The germline V gene encodes CDR1 SQVTM and CDR2 ANQGSEA.

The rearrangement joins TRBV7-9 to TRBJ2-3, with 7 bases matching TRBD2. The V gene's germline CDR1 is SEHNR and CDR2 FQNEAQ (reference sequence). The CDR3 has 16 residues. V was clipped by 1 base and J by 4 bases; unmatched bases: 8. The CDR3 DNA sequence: TGTGCCAGCAGCTTAGACGGCGGGAGATTGTCAGATACGCAGTATTTT. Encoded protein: CASSLDGGRLSDTQYF. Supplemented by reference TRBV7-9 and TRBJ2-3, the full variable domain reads DTGVSQNPRHKITKRGQNVTFRCDPISEHNRLYWYRQTLGQGPEFLTYFQNEAQLEKSRLLSDRFSAERPKGSFSTLEIQRTEQGDSAMYLCASSLDGGRLSDTQYFGPGTRLTVL.

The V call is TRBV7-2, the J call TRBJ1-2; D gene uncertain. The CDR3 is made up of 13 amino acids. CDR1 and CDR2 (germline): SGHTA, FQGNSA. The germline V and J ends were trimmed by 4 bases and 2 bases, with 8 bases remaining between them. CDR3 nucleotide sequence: TGTGCCAGCAGCTCCACGGTGAACTATGGCTACACCTTC. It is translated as CASSSTVNYGYTF.

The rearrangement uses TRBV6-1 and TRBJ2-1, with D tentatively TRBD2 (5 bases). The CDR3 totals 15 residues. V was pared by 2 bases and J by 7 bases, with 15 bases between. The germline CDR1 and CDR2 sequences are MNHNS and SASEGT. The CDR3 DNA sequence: TGTGCCAGCAGTGAAATTAGCGTCGGATTTAATGAGCAGTTCTTC. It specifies CASSEISVGFNEQFF.

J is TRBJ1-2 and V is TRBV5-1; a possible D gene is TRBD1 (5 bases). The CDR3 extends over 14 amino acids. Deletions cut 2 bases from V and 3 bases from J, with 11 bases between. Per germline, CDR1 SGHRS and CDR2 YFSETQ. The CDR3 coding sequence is TGCGCCAGCAGCTTCCAGGGAACGGACTATGGCTACACCTTC. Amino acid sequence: CASSFQGTDYGYTF.

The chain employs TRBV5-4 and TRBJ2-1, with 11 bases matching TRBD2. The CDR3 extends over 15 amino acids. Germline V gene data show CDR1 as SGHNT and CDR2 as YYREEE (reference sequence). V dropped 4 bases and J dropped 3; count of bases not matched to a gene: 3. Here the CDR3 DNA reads TGTGCCAGCAGCAAGGGACTAGCGGACTACAATGAGCAGTTCTTC. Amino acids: CASSKGLADYNEQFF.

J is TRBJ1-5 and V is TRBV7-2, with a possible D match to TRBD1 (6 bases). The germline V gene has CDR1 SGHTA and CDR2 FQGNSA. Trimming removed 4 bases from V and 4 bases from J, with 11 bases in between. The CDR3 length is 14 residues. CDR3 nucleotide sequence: TGTGCCAGCAGCTCTACAGGGCCAAATCAGCCCCAGCATTTT. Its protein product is CASSSTGPNQPQHF.

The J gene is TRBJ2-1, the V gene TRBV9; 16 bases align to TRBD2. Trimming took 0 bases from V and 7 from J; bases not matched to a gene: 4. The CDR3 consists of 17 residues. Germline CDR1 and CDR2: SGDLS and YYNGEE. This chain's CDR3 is CASSVGGGLAGGNEQFF. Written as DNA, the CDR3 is TGTGCCAGCAGCGTAGGAGGGGGACTAGCGGGAGGGAATGAGCAGTTCTTC.

As DNA, the CDR3 is TGCAGCGTTGCCGGGGACAGAGTACAAGTTGGGGGTGAGCAGTTCTTC. Residues: CSVAGDRVQVGGEQFF. The V call is TRBV29-1, the J call TRBJ2-1; 7 bases are a match to TRBD1. CDR3 size: 16 residues. Per the germline V gene, CDR1 is SQVTM and CDR2 is ANQGSEA. Losses at the gene ends were 4 bases for V and 9 bases for J; bases not matched to a gene: 18.

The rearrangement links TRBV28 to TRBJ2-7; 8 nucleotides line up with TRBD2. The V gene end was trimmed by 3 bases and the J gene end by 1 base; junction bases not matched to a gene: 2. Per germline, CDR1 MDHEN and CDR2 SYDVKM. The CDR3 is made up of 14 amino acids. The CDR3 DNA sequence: TGTGCCAGCAGTTTGGCGGGAGGTTCCTACGAGCAGTACTTC. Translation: CASSLAGGSYEQYF.

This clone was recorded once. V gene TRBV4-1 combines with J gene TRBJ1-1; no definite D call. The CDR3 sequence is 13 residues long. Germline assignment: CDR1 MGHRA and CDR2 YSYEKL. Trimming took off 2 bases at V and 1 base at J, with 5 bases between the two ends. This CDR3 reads CASSQISNTEAFF. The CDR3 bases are TGCGCCAGCAGCCAAATCTCGAACACTGAAGCTTTCTTT.

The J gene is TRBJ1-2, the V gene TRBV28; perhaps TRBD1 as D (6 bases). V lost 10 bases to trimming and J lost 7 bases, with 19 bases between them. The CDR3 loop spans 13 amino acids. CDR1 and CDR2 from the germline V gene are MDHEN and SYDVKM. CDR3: CATDRRSGRGYTF. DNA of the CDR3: TGTGCCACCGACAGGCGCTCAGGACGTGGCTACACCTTC.

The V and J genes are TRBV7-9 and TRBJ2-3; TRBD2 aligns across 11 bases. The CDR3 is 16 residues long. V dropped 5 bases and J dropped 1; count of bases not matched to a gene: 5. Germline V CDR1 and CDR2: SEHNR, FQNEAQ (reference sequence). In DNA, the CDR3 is TGTGCCAGCAGCCTTACTAGCGGGAGCGGCACAGATACGCAGTATTTT. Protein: CASSLTSGSGTDTQYF.

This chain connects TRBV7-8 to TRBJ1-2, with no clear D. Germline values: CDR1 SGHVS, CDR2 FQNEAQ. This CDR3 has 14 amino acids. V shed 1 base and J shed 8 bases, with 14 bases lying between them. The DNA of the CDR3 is TGTGCCAGCAGCTTAGAGACAAGCCTCAGGGGCTACACCTTC. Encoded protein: CASSLETSLRGYTF. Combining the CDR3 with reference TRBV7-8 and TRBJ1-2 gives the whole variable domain GAGVSQSPRYKVAKRGQDVALRCDPISGHVSLFWYQQALGQGPEFLTYFQNEAQLDKSGLPSDRFFAERPEGSVSTLKIQRTQQEDSAVYLCASSLETSLRGYTFGSGTRLTVV.

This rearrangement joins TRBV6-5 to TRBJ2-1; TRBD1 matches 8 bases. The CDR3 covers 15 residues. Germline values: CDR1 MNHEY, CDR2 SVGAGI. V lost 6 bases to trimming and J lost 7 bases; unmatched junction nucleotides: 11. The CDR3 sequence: CASRAGQGFWNEQFF. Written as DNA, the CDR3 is TGTGCCAGCAGAGCCGGACAGGGTTTTTGGAATGAGCAGTTCTTC.

CDR3 DNA: TGTGCCAGCAGTGAGGGCGGTGCGGGCTATGGCTACACCTTC. Translated: CASSEGGAGYGYTF. The chain joins TRBV6-1 to TRBJ1-2; D remains unclear. Trimming cost V 3 bases and J 4 bases, with 12 bases left between them. Germline V gene data show CDR1 as MNHNS and CDR2 as SASEGT. This CDR3 is 14 amino acids long.

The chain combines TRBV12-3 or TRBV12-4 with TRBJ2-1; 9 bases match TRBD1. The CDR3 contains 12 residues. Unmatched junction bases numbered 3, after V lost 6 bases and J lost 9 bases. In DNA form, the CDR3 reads TGTGCCAGCAGCTGGACAGGGGTTGAGCAGTTCTTC. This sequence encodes CASSWTGVEQFF.